Following are 13 T cell receptor beta chains from one sample sequenced in a study of blood T cells in healthy people across ages (dated by TCRdb to the mid-2010s). The library was made by 5' RACE. The sequencing machine was an Illumina HiSeq 2500. A second PCR of roughly 7 to 11 cycles was performed with a sample-barcoded 5' primer and a J-beta primer mix. TCRdb reworked the public reads: Q25 trimming with fastp, MiXCR clone assembly, productive beta chains retained. Duplicate CDR3 protein sequences are folded into a single record with the most common DNA and genes. For this sample the table gives roughly 1,500,000 distinct CDR3 sequences, of which roughly a third were detected only once. The ten largest clones represent 10% to 12% of the sample. The sequenced sample consisted of blood. These receptors came from a woman aged 25-40 years in good health.

This clonotype was detected a few times. The J gene is TRBJ1-2, the V gene TRBV20-1; 10 bases map to TRBD1. CDR3 size: 14 residues. J gave up 2 bases and V 5 bases, and 5 bases lay outside the gene matches. The germline CDR1 and CDR2 sequences are DFQATT and SNEGSKA (reference sequence). CDR3 loop: CSAQGQGPNYGYTF. CDR3 DNA sequence: TGCAGTGCTCAGGGACAGGGGCCGAACTATGGCTACACCTTC.

V gene TRBV20-1 combines with J gene TRBJ1-1; no clear D. Germline CDR1 reads DFQATT; CDR2 reads SNEGSKA (reference sequence). This CDR3 has 15 residues. The V end was cut by 0 bases, the J end by 4 bases, with 15 bases between. The CDR3 loop is CSARDVRGGFTEAFF. The CDR3 coding sequence is TGCAGTGCTAGAGACGTCCGGGGAGGATTCACTGAAGCTTTCTTT.

This sequence joins TRBV12-3 or TRBV12-4 and TRBJ2-3; D is uncertain. This CDR3 comprises 12 residues. V was trimmed by 6 bases and J by 13 bases, leaving 17 bases between them. The DNA for the CDR3 is TGTGCCAGCAGACCCAGAGCAGATGTGGAGTATTTT. Encoded protein: CASRPRADVEYF.

The chain uses TRBV5-1 and TRBJ2-5; D gene uncertain. Germline assignment: CDR1 SGHRS and CDR2 YFSETQ. There are 13 residues in the CDR3. V dropped 4 bases and J dropped 5 bases, with 12 bases sitting between them. The CDR3 protein is CASSSLRSETQYF. In DNA form, the CDR3 reads TGCGCCAGCAGCAGCTTAAGAAGCGAGACCCAGTACTTC.

Ten or more counts support this clonotype. The chain joins TRBV7-2 to TRBJ2-3; 9 positions agree with TRBD2. The CDR3 has 17 residues. The V and J ends lost 4 bases and 5 bases, in that order; junction bases with no gene match: 13. Germline-derived CDR1 and CDR2 are SGHTA and FQGNSA. In nucleotides, the CDR3 is TGTGCCAGCAGCTCCCCGACGCTAGCGGGGAGTGAAGATACGCAGTATTTT. As protein: CASSSPTLAGSEDTQYF.

The table lists this clonotype with a few counts. The chain combines TRBV6-7 with TRBJ1-4; a possible D gene is TRBD1 (6 bases). TRBV6-7 is given ORF status, its function remaining uncertain. V lost 8 bases and J lost 3, with 43 bases in between. The CDR3 runs 24 residues. The CDR3 nucleotides read TGTGCCAGCGGTTCCGACAATTACAGGGAGGACGGATCACTTTCCCTCGCACCTAATGAAAAACTGTTTTTT. Its protein product is CASGSDNYREDGSLSLAPNEKLFF.

This clonotype was counted only a few times. This sequence joins TRBV5-1 and TRBJ1-5; 8 nucleotides line up with TRBD1. V lost 4 bases, J lost 9 bases, and 12 bases stayed unmatched. This CDR3 contains 15 residues. Germline assignment: CDR1 SGHRS and CDR2 YFSETQ. In DNA, the CDR3 is TGCGCCAGCAGCCCAAGGCCAGGGGGCCCGGCGCCCCAGCATTTT. It encodes CASSPRPGGPAPQHF.

The genes are TRBV2 and TRBJ2-3, with D perhaps TRBD2 (6 bases). CDR3 length: 15 residues. Germline V gene data show CDR1 as SNHLY and CDR2 as FYNNEI. Between the trimmed V and J ends, which lost 2 bases and 8 bases, there was a span of 17 bases. CDR3 loop: CASSEWGDRGATQYF. As DNA, the CDR3 is TGTGCCAGCAGTGAATGGGGGGACCGGGGCGCTACGCAGTATTTT.

The chain is built from TRBV9 and TRBJ2-7, with no clear D. The germline V gene has CDR1 SGDLS and CDR2 YYNGEE. The V and J ends lost 0 bases and 5 bases respectively, with 9 bases between them. The CDR3 extends over 13 amino acids. The CDR3 loop is CASSVGQHNEQYF. CDR3 DNA sequence: TGTGCCAGCAGCGTAGGACAACACAACGAGCAGTACTTC. The full variable domain, completed using reference TRBV9 and TRBJ2-7, is DSGVTQTPKHLITATGQRVTLRCSPRSGDLSVYWYQQSLDQGLQFLIQYYNGEERAKGNILERFSAQQFPDLHSELNLSSLELGDSALYFCASSVGQHNEQYFGPGTRLTVT.

Comments on this clonotype: At one end the junction does not follow the germline gene, possibly because of a read error. V and J are TRBV7-2 and TRBJ2-4; 11 nucleotides match TRBD2. CDR3 length equals 14 residues. Germline lookup yields CDR1 SGHTA and CDR2 FQGNSA. This CDR3 is CANSPGLAGNIQYF. CDR3 sequence (DNA): TGTGCCAACAGCCCCGGACTAGCGGGAAACATTCAGTACTTC.

Concerning this clonotype: A much larger clonotype is one base distant, so this may be a read error. J is TRBJ2-5 and V is TRBV6-1, with TRBD2 matching over 9 bases. CDR3 length: 17 amino acids. The V and J ends lost 4 bases and 5 bases, in that order; junction bases with no gene match: 14. Germline V gene sequence: CDR1 MNHNS, CDR2 SASEGT. The CDR3 is CASSGRIAGDRWETQYF. The CDR3, as DNA: TGTGCCAGCAGTGGTAGAATAGCGGGGGACCGCTGGGAGACCCAGTACTTC.

This clonotype was seen repeatedly, ten times or more. The rearrangement uses TRBV7-7 and TRBJ2-5; either TRBD1 or TRBD2 may supply D (6 bases each). The CDR3 is made up of 13 amino acids. Germline CDR1 SSHAT, CDR2 FNYEAQ (reference sequence). Deletions cut 7 bases from V and 5 bases from J, with 14 bases between. The CDR3 nucleotides read TGTGCCAGCAAGGGGGGAGCCTTGGAGACCCAGTACTTC. Protein product: CASKGGALETQYF.

On this clonotype itself: At one end the junction does not follow the germline gene, possibly because of a read error. The chain is built from TRBV4-1 and TRBJ2-3; TRBD2 aligns across 10 bases. Germline V gene lookup returns CDR1 MGHRA and CDR2 YSYEKL. The CDR3 has 17 amino acids. CDR3 DNA: TGCGCCAGCAGCCAAGCTGTACTAGCGGGACCCACAGATGCGCAGTATTTT. It specifies CASSQAVLAGPTDAQYF.